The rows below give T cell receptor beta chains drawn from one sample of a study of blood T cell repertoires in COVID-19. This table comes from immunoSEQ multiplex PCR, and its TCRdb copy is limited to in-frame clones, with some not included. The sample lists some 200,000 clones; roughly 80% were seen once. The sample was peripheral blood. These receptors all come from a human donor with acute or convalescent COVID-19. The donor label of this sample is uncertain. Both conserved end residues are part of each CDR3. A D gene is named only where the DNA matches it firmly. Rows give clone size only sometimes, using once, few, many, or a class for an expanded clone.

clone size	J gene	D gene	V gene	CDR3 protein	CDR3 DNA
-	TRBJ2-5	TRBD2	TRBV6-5	CASSWGGDETQYF	TGTGCCAGCAGCTGGGGGGGGGACGAGACCCAGTACTTC
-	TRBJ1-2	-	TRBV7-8	CASSLGGRDYGYTF	TGTGCCAGCAGCCTCGGGGGGCGGGACTATGGCTACACCTTC
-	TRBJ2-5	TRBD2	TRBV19	CASSIKKPGLAGVETQYF	TGTGCCAGTAGTATAAAGAAACCGGGACTAGCGGGAGTAGAGACCCAGTACTTC
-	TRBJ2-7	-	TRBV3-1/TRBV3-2	CASSPNRVGEQYF	TGTGCCAGCAGCCCAAATCGGGTTGGCGAGCAGTACTTC
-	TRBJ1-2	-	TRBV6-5	CASSQWVGGNGYTF	TGTGCCAGCAGTCAATGGGTGGGGGGAAATGGCTACACCTTC
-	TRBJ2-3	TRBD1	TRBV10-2	CASGGQGGTDTQYF	TGCGCCAGCGGGGGACAGGGGGGGACAGATACGCAGTATTTT
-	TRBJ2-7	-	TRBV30	CAWSVTVTGYEQYF	TGTGCCTGGAGTGTGACAGTGACGGGTTACGAGCAGTACTTC
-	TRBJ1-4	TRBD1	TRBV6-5	CASQDRGGEKLFF	TGTGCCAGCCAGGACAGGGGTGGAGAAAAACTGTTTTTT
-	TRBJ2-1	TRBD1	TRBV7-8	CATRQGVSSLFF	TGTGCCACCAGACAGGGAGTTAGTAGTCTGTTCTTC
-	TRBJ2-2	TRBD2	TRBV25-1	CASSLAGGIYTGELFF	TGTGCCAGCAGCCTAGCGGGAGGGATCTACACCGGGGAGCTGTTTTTT
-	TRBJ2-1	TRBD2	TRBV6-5	CASSLRLAGGPEQFF	TGTGCCAGCAGTCTCCGACTAGCGGGAGGGCCAGAGCAGTTCTTC
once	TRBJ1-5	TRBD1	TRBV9	CASSVVLRGRPSQPQHF	TGTGCCAGCAGCGTAGTTTTGAGGGGGCGGCCTAGTCAGCCCCAGCATTTT
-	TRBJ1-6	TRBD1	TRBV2	CASSVGQAIRNSPLHF	TGTGCCAGCAGTGTCGGACAGGCGATAAGGAATTCACCCCTCCACTTT
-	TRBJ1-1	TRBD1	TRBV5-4	CASSRQGLPEAFF	TGTGCCAGCAGCCGACAGGGTCTACCTGAAGCTTTCTTT
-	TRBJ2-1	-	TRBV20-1	CSANIYNEQFF	TGCAGTGCTAACATATACAATGAGCAGTTCTTC
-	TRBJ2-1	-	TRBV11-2	CASSRGANHYNEQFF	TGTGCCAGCAGCCGGGGGGCCAATCACTACAATGAGCAGTTCTTC
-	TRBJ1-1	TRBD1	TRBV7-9	CASSLNRGNTEAFF	TGTGCCAGCAGCTTAAACAGGGGGAACACTGAAGCTTTCTTT
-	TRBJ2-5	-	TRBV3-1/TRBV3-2	CASSRANPSQETQYF	TGTGCCAGCAGCCGAGCGAACCCGTCCCAAGAGACCCAGTACTTC
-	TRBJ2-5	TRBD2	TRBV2	CASTGGLAGQETQYF	TGTGCCAGCACTGGGGGGCTAGCGGGTCAAGAGACCCAGTACTTC
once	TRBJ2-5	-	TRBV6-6	CASSGGATDWGVQYF	TGTGCCAGCAGCGGAGGGGCCACGGACTGGGGGGTCCAGTACTTC
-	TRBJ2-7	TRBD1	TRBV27	CASSLGDRVPYEQYF	TGTGCCAGCAGTTTAGGGGACAGGGTACCCTACGAGCAGTACTTC
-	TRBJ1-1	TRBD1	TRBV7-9	CAISWGQSWEAFF	TGTGCCATCAGCTGGGGACAGAGTTGGGAAGCTTTCTTT
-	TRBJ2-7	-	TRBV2	CASRYDSYEQYF	TGTGCCAGCAGATACGACAGCTACGAGCAGTACTTC
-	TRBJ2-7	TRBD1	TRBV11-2	CASSLGTGGTLTYEQYF	TGTGCCAGCAGCTTAGGGACAGGGGGAACATTAACCTACGAGCAGTACTTC
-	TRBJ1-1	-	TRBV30	CAWGQKNTEAFF	TGTGCCTGGGGACAGAAGAACACTGAAGCTTTCTTT
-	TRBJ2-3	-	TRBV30	CAWTPGLLDTQYF	TGTGCCTGGACTCCCGGACTTCTAGATACGCAGTATTTT
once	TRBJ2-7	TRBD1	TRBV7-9	CASSSTGTGKEEQYF	TGTGCCAGCAGCTCCACCGGGACAGGGAAAGAAGAGCAGTACTTC
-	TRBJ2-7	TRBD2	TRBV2	CASSLGLAEPGEQYF	TGTGCCAGCAGTTTAGGACTAGCGGAGCCGGGCGAGCAGTACTTC
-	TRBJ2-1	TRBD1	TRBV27	CASSLRQGIYNEQFF	TGTGCCAGCAGTCTGCGACAGGGGATTTACAATGAGCAGTTCTTC
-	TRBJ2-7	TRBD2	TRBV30	CAWNRQGGLYEQYF	TGTGCCTGGAACAGGCAGGGAGGGCTCTACGAGCAGTACTTC
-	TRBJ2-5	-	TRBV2	CARGGQADQETQYF	TGTGCCAGGGGGGGGCAGGCTGACCAAGAGACCCAGTACTTC
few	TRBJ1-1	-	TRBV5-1	CASSRSGEDTEAFF	TGCGCCAGCAGTCGATCGGGGGAGGACACTGAAGCTTTCTTT
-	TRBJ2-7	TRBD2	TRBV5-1	CASSPLTSGYEQYF	TGCGCCAGCAGCCCCTTGACTAGCGGCTACGAGCAGTACTTC
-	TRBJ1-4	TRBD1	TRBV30	CAWSGTGGREKLFF	TGTGCCTGGAGTGGGACAGGGGGCAGGGAAAAACTGTTTTTT
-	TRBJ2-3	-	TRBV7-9	CASSHPSTDTQYF	TGTGCCAGCAGCCATCCAAGCACAGATACGCAGTATTTT
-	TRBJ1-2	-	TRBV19	CASSISGTHVDGYGYTF	TGTGCCAGTAGTATTTCCGGGACACACGTCGATGGCTATGGCTACACCTTC
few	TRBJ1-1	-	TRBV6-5	CASTSKANTEAFF	TGTGCCAGCACCTCGAAAGCGAACACTGAAGCTTTCTTT
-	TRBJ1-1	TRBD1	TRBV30	CAWSVGQGFTEAFF	TGTGCCTGGAGTGTGGGACAGGGTTTCACTGAAGCTTTCTTT
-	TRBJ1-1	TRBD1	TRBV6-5	CASSSPGGNTEAFF	TGTGCCAGCAGCTCCCCAGGGGGCAACACTGAAGCTTTCTTT
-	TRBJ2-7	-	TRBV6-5	CASAVGQSYEQYF	TGTGCCAGCGCCGTCGGACAGAGCTACGAGCAGTACTTC
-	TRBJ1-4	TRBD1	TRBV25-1	CASSGTAGTGGKLFF	TGTGCCAGCAGTGGGACTGCCGGGACAGGGGGAAAACTGTTTTTT
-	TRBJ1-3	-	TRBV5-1	CASSLGVALSGNTIYF	TGCGCCAGCAGCTTGGGAGTAGCCCTCTCTGGAAACACCATATATTTT
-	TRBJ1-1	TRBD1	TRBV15	CATSRGDRGRTEAFF	TGTGCCACCAGCAGAGGGGACAGGGGGCGTACTGAAGCTTTCTTT
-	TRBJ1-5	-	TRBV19	CASIGGPYSNQPQHF	TGTGCCAGTATCGGGGGGCCTTATAGCAATCAGCCCCAGCATTTT
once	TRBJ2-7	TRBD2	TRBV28	CASSLSPLAGDLLEQYF	TGTGCCAGCTCCCTCAGTCCACTAGCGGGAGATCTCCTCGAGCAGTACTTC
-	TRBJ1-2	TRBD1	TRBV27	CASSLRDRGRVYGYTF	TGTGCCAGCAGTCTCCGGGACAGGGGGCGAGTCTATGGCTACACCTTC
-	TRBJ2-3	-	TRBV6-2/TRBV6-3	CASSTNTDTQYF	TGTGCCAGCAGTACAAACACAGATACGCAGTATTTT
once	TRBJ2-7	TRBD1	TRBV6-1	CASSERMGTGSQYF	TGTGCCAGCAGTGAACGCATGGGGACAGGCTCACAGTACTTC
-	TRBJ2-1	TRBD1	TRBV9	CASSPGQTSYNEQFF	TGTGCCAGCAGCCCGGGACAGACCTCCTACAATGAGCAGTTCTTC
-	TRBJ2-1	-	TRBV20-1	CSASGNFDSSSYNEQFF	TGCAGTGCCAGTGGAAACTTCGACTCAAGCTCCTACAATGAGCAGTTCTTC
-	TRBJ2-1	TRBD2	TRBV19	CASGKAGGHINEQFF	TGTGCCAGTGGGAAAGCGGGAGGCCATATCAATGAGCAGTTCTTC
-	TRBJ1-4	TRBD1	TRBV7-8	CASSLVFRDRAEKLFF	TGTGCCAGCAGCTTAGTCTTCCGGGACAGGGCCGAAAAACTGTTTTTT